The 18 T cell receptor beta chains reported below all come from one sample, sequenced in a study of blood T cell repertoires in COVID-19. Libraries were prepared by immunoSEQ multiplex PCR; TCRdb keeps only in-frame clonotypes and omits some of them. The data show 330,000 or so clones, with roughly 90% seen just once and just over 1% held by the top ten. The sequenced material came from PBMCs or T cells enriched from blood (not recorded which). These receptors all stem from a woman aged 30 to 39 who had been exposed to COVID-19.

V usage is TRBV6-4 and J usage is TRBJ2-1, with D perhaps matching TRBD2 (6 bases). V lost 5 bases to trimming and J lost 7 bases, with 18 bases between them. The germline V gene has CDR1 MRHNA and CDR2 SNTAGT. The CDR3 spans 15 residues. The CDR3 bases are TGTGCCAGCAGTACCGGAACTAGCCCTCTTAATGAGCAGTTCTTC. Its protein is CASSTGTSPLNEQFF.

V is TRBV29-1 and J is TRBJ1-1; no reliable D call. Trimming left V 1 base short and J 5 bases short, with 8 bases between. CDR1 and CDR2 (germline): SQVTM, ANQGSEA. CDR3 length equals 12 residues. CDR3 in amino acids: CSVEGRGTEAFF. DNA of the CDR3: TGCAGCGTTGAAGGGCGAGGGACTGAAGCTTTCTTT. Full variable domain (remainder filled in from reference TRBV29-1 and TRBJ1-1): SAVISQKPSRDICQRGTSLTIQCQVDSQVTMMFWYRQQPGQSLTLIATANQGSEATYESGFVIDKFPISRPNLTFSTLTVSNMSPEDSSIYLCSVEGRGTEAFFGQGTRLTVV.

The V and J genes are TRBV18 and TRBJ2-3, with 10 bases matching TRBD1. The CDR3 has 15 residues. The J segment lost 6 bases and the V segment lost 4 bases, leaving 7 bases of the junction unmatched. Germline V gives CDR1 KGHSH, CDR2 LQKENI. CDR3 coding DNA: TGTGCCAGCTCACGGCGACAGGGGGCGACCGATACGCAGTATTTT. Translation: CASSRRQGATDTQYF.

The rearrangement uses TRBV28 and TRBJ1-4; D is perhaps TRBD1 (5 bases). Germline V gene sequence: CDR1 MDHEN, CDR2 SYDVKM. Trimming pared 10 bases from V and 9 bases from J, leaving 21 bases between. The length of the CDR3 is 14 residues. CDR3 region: CATTMGGEGKKLFF. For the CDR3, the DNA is TGTGCCACCACGATGGGGGGGGAGGGGAAAAAACTGTTTTTT. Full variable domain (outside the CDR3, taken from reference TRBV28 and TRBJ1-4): DVKVTQSSRYLVKRTGEKVFLECVQDMDHENMFWYRQDPGLGLRLIYFSYDVKMKEKGDIPEGYSVSREKKERFSLILESASTNQTSMYLCATTMGGEGKKLFFGSGTQLSVL.

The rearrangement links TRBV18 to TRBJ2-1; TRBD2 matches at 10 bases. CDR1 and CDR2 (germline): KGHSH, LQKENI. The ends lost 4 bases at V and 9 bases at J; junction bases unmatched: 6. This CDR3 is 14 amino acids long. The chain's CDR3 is CASSLASGSFEQFF. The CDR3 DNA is TGTGCCAGCTCACTCGCTAGCGGGAGCTTTGAGCAGTTCTTC.

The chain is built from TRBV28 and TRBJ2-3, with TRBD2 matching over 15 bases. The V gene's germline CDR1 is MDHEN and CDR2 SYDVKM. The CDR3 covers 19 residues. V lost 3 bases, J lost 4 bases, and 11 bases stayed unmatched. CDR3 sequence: CASSFRVSGLAGGADTQYF. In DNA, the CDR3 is TGTGCCAGCAGTTTTAGGGTATCCGGACTAGCGGGAGGGGCAGATACGCAGTATTTT.

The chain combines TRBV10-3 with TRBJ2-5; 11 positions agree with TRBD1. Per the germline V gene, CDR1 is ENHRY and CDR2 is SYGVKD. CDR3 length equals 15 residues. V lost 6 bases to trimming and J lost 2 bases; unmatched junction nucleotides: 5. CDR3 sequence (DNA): TGTGCCATCAGACGGACAGGGGGCCAACAAGAGACCCAGTACTTC. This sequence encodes CAIRRTGGQQETQYF.

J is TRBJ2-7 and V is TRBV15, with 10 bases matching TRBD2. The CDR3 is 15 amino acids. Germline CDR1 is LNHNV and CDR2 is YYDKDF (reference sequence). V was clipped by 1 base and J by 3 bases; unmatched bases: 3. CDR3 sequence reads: CATSRVGLADYEQYF. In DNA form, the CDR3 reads TGTGCCACCAGCAGAGTAGGACTAGCGGACTACGAGCAGTACTTC.

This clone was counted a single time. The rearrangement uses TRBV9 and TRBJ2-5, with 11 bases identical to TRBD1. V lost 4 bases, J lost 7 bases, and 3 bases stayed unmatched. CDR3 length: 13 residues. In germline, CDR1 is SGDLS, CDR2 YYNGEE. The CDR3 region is CASSSGQGGTQYF. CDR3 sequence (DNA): TGTGCCAGCAGCTCGGGACAGGGGGGGACCCAGTACTTC.

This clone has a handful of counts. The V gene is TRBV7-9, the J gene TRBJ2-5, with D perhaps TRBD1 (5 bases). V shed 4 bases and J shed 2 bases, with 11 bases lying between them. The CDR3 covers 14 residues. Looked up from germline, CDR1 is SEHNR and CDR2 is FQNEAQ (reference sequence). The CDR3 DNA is TGTGCCAGCAGCTCAAGGACAATGCAAGAGACCCAGTACTTC. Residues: CASSSRTMQETQYF.

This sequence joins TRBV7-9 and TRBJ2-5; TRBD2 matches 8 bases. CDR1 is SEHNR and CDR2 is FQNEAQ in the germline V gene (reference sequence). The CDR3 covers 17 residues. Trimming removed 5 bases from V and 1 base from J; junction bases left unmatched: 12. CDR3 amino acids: CASSRPGSGGTQETQYF. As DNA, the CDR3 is TGTGCCAGCAGCCGCCCAGGGTCGGGAGGGACCCAAGAGACCCAGTACTTC. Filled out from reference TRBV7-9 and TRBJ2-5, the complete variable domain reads DTGVSQNPRHKITKRGQNVTFRCDPISEHNRLYWYRQTLGQGPEFLTYFQNEAQLEKSRLLSDRFSAERPKGSFSTLEIQRTEQGDSAMYLCASSRPGSGGTQETQYFGPGTRLLVL.

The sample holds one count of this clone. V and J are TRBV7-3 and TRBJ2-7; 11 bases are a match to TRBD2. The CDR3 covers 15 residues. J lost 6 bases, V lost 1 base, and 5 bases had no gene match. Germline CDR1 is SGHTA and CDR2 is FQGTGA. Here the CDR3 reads CASSLIAGGPPEQYF. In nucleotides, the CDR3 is TGTGCCAGCAGCTTAATAGCGGGAGGGCCCCCCGAGCAGTACTTC.

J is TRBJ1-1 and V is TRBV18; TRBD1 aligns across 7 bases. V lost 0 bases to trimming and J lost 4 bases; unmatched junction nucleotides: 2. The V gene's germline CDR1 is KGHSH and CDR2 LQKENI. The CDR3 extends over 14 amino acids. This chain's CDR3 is CASSPPGDSTEAFF. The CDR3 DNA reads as TGTGCCAGCTCACCACCCGGGGACAGCACTGAAGCTTTCTTT. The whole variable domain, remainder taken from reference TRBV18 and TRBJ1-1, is NAGVMQNPRHLVRRRGQEARLRCSPMKGHSHVYWYRQLPEEGLKFMVYLQKENIIDESGMPKERFSAEFPKEGPSILRIQQVVRGDSAAYFCASSPPGDSTEAFFGQGTRLTVV.

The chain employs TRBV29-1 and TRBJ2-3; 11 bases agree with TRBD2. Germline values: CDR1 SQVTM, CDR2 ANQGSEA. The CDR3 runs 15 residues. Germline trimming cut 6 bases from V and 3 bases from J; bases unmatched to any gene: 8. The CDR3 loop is CSVTTSGSLTDTQYF. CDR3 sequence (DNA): TGCAGCGTAACAACTAGCGGGAGTTTGACAGATACGCAGTATTTT.

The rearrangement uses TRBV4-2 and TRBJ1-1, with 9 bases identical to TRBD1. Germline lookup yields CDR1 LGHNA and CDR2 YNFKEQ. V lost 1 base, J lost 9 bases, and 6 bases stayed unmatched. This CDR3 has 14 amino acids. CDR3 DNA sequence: TGTGCCAGCAGCCAAGTTAGACAGGGGGGAAAAGCTTTCTTT. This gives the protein CASSQVRQGGKAFF.

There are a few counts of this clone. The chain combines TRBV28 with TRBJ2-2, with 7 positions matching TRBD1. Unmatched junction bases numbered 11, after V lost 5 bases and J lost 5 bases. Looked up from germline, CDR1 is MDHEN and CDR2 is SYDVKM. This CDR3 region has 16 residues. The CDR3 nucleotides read TGTGCCAGCAGTCGACTGAGGACAGGTCGAACCGGGGAGCTGTTTTTT. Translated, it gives CASSRLRTGRTGELFF. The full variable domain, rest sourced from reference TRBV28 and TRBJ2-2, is DVKVTQSSRYLVKRTGEKVFLECVQDMDHENMFWYRQDPGLGLRLIYFSYDVKMKEKGDIPEGYSVSREKKERFSLILESASTNQTSMYLCASSRLRTGRTGELFFGEGSRLTVL.

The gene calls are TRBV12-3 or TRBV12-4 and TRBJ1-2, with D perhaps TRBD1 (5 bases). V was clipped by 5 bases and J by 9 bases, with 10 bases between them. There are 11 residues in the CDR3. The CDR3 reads CASSMGGSYTF. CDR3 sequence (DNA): TGTGCCAGCAGTATGGGGGGGAGCTACACCTTC.

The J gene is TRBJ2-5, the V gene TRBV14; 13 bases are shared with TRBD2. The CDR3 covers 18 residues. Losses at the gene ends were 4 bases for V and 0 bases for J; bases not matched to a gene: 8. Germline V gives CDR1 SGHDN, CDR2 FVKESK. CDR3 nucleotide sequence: TGTGCCAGCAGCCGTTTAGTGACTAGCGGGGGGAACCAAGAGACCCAGTACTTC. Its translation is CASSRLVTSGGNQETQYF.